This T cell receptor (beta chain) emerged from a study of T cells in Graves' hyperthyroidism and ophthalmopathy. It was RNA transcripts that yielded the amplified TCR beta CDR3 regions. Initially, a first-round RT-PCR of the TCR CDR3 employed the HTBI primer set. TCRdb re-analysed the multiplex PCR reads in MiXCR, keeping a single row per CDR3 protein. The table shows under 350,000 distinct CDR3 sequences, with over 20% occurring only once. Whole-study results and caveats: A model of 13 V-J features distinguished ophthalmopathy from stable hyperthyroidism.

Germline V gene lookup returns CDR1 SNHLY and CDR2 FYNNEI. The V and J ends lost 6 bases and 5 bases, in that order; junction bases with no gene match: 8. CDR3 length: 16 amino acids. This clonotype was seen a single time. What it binds is not known. The V gene is TRBV2, the J gene TRBJ1-6; 9 bases line up with TRBD1. The receptor was derived from a woman aged 45-65 years with Graves' hyperthyroidism. The sequencing sample was made of blood. CDR3 coding DNA: TGTGCCAGCAGCGACAGACAGGGGGAGAATAATTCACCCCTCCACTTT. It translates to CASSDRQGENNSPLHF.